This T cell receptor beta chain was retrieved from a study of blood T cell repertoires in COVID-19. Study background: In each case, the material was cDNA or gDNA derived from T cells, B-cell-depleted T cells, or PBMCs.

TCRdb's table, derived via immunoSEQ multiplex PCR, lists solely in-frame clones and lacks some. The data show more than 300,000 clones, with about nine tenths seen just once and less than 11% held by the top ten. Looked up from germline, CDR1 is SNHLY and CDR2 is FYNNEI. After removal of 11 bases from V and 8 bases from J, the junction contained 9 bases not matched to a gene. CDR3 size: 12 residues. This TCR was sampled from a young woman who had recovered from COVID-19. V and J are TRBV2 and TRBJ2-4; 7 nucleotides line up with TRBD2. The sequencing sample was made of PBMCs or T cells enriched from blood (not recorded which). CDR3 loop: CAQGGGGDIQYF. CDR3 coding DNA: TGTGCCCAAGGAGGTGGGGGGGACATTCAGTACTTC.